Listed here is a single T cell receptor (beta chain). What it binds is not known. Collection occurred without any documented infections or immune events in donors. This specimen comes from a study of identifying expanded T cells in peripheral blood. Study outcomes and limitations: Across healthy donors, higher total template counts meant significantly greater roughly two-week count variance. Technical replicates showed roughly 1.2 changed clones; approximately 2 weeks around 15; four weeks 19.

Clones were read by immunoSEQ multiplex PCR, and TCRdb kept only the in-frame ones, dropping some. The sample holds 70,000 or so clones; about nine tenths are singletons and the top ten take 3% to 4%. Per germline, CDR1 MNHEY and CDR2 SVGAGI. There are 14 residues in the CDR3. Trimming cost V 8 bases and J 3 bases; bases outside gene matches: 9. Sample: blood. The sequence was collected from a person between 18 and 69 years old in good health. The chain has TRBV6-5 and TRBJ2-7; 8 positions match TRBD1. In DNA form, the CDR3 reads TGTGCCAGCGGTCTAGGAGGACAGGGCTACGAGCAGTACTTC. Protein: CASGLGGQGYEQYF.